The entry below gives a single T cell receptor (beta chain) sequence along with its context. Its antigen remains unidentified. Base qualities are not at hand, and no much larger clone is one base apart. The immunoSEQ Assay, a bias-controlled multiplex PCR, was used to amplify TCRbeta CDR3 regions from genomic DNA. The study's own analysis went as follows. Within the assay, amplification of reference gene primers was used to estimate how many nucleated cells each sample contained. To quantify the absolute abundance of each unique TCRbeta CDR3 rearrangement, sequence reads were collapsed and filtered. Productive Simpson clonality was computed per sample as the square root of Simpson's diversity index over productive rearrangements. TCRdb holds this immuneACCESS table with in-frame rearrangements only. Some clones are missing; in checked studies, unresolved V genes explain under half, and the rest has no known cause. V and J calls and clone size are copied from that table; D and trimming were computed from the DNA. The sample table holds almost 400,000 clones, of which 87% were seen once. The ten largest clonotypes hold approximately 2.4% of the sample.

The sample comes from a study of blood T cell repertoires in COVID-19 (dated by TCRdb to 2018 to 2021). With regard to the full study: Samples from collaborators originated in the United States, Italy and Spain and spanned both the acute and convalescent phases of COVID-19. Sample metadata almost always included a de-identified subject ID, COVID-19 status, age in years and sex. The material from the prospective study consisted of cDNA or gDNA derived from T cells, B-cell-depleted T cells, or PBMCs. Where available, HLA class I and class II types were obtained from metadata supplied by the sample provider rather than from assay-based typing. The dataset comprised deeply sampled blood TCRbeta repertoires from subjects exposed to, actively infected with, or recovered from COVID-19. The repertoires were released in a freely available public database meant as a resource for research on the immune response to SARS-CoV-2. Samples were obtained from the ongoing ImmuneRACE study (first 160 participants) and from some 1,200 subjects provided by 6 global collaborators.

Study-wide conclusions, independent of this receptor: Clinical and demographic metadata were provided uncurated, with the amount varying by source and participant.

One collaborating source in Seattle enrolled patients during active infection and followed them longitudinally through the course of disease. Whole blood was collected in K2EDTA tubes by collaborating institutions according to the institutions' own protocols. For TCRbeta analysis, collaborator samples were shipped as frozen whole blood, as isolated PBMCs, or as DNA extracted from either sample type. A distance of 10 bases separates the germline ends of V and J, which lose 4 bases and 2 bases respectively. CDR3 length: 14 amino acids, cysteine to phenylalanine. The kept DNA is CDR3 alone, 42 bases in frame from the first base. CDR1 LNHNV and CDR2 YYDKDF were looked up in the germline V gene (reference sequence).

Sequences were obtained from peripheral blood. The TCR comes from an older woman with COVID-19, enrolled during active disease. The rearranged chain carries TRBV15 and TRBJ2-3, with a tentative D gene TRBD2 over 5 matching bases. The CDR3 has the sequence CATSNLRDTDTQYF. The base sequence is TGTGCCACCAGCAATTTACGGGACACAGATACGCAGTATTTT.